One sample yielded the 27 T cell receptor beta chains listed below, sequenced in a study of blood T cell repertoires in COVID-19. The protocol was immunoSEQ multiplex PCR, while the TCRdb copy is restricted to in-frame clones and leaves out a portion. This sample has 300,000 or so clones, with about 89% found just once. The material sequenced was peripheral blood. These receptors all stem from a woman aged 25-40 years with COVID-19, enrolled during active disease.

The genes are TRBV6-2 or TRBV6-3 and TRBJ2-1, with D uncertain. Per germline, CDR1 MNHEY and CDR2 SVGEGT. This CDR3 contains 15 residues. V was clipped by 0 bases and J by 2 bases, with 8 bases between them. CDR3 nucleotides: TGTGCCAGCAGTTACTCCCGCGAAGCCTACAATGAGCAGTTCTTC. Its translation is CASSYSREAYNEQFF.

In this sample, this clone turned up once. The chain links TRBV7-2 to TRBJ1-5, with 9 bases aligning to TRBD1. V gave up 5 bases and J gave up 5 bases; unmatched junction bases: 10. Germline V gene data show CDR1 as SGHTA and CDR2 as FQGNSA. The CDR3 consists of 16 residues. CDR3 DNA: TGTGCCAGCAGCAACAAGGGACAGGGAGGAGATCAGCCCCAGCATTTT. Protein sequence: CASSNKGQGGDQPQHF. Using reference TRBV7-2 and TRBJ1-5 for the parts outside the CDR3, the full variable domain is GAGVSQSPSNKVTEKGKDVELRCDPISGHTALYWYRQSLGQGLEFLIYFQGNSAPDKSGLPSDRFSAERTGGSVSTLTIQRTQQEDSAVYLCASSNKGQGGDQPQHFGDGTRLSIL.

This chain connects TRBV30 to TRBJ1-1; D is possibly TRBD1 (5 bases). The CDR3 runs to 12 residues. Trimming took off 3 bases at V and 0 bases at J, with 5 bases between the two ends. CDR1 and CDR2 from the germline V gene are GTSNPN and SVGIG (reference sequence). The CDR3 sequence is CAWRTVNTEAFF. As DNA, the CDR3 is TGTGCCTGGAGGACAGTGAACACTGAAGCTTTCTTT.

The rearrangement uses TRBV19 and TRBJ2-2; D perhaps matches TRBD2 (6 bases). This CDR3 is 14 amino acids long. V was cut by 5 bases and J by 4 bases, with 11 bases left in between. The germline CDR1 and CDR2 sequences are LNHDA and SQIVND (reference sequence). CDR3 coding DNA: TGTGCCAGTAGTTTCAGGGAGGCCACCGGGGAGCTGTTTTTT. It encodes CASSFREATGELFF.

CDR3 in amino acids: CATSRDQGRDEQFF. The CDR3 region has the DNA TGTGCCACCAGCAGAGATCAGGGGCGGGATGAGCAGTTCTTC. The chain is built from TRBV15 and TRBJ2-1, with D possibly TRBD1 on 6 matching bases. This CDR3 comprises 14 residues. Germline V gene data show CDR1 as LNHNV and CDR2 as YYDKDF (reference sequence). Trimming took off 0 bases at V and 8 bases at J, with 11 bases between the two ends.

This chain links TRBV27 with TRBJ2-3; TRBD1 agrees at 10 bases. The CDR3 sequence is 16 residues long. The germline V gene has CDR1 MNHEY and CDR2 SMNVEV (reference sequence). The V segment lost 6 bases and the J segment 4 bases; nucleotides outside the gene matches: 10. This CDR3 is CASSPTGTGDADTQYF. Written as DNA, the CDR3 is TGTGCCAGCAGCCCTACCGGGACAGGGGACGCAGATACGCAGTATTTT.

The chain recombines TRBV11-2 with TRBJ1-6, with 7 bases fitting TRBD1. V shed 1 base, J shed 8 bases, and the junction held 2 bases outside the gene matches. The CDR3 runs to 14 residues. Germline V gene lookup returns CDR1 SGHAT and CDR2 FQNNGV. As DNA, the CDR3 is TGTGCCAGCAGCTTAGGACAGGGAGATTCACCCCTCCACTTT. Its translation: CASSLGQGDSPLHF.

The V and J genes are TRBV27 and TRBJ1-5; no reliable D call. This CDR3 has 15 residues. V lost 2 bases and J lost 1, with 9 bases in between. The germline V gene encodes CDR1 MNHEY and CDR2 SMNVEV (reference sequence). Here the CDR3 DNA reads TGTGCCAGCAGTTTAGAGGGCGGAAGCAATCAGCCCCAGCATTTT. It is translated as CASSLEGGSNQPQHF.

This chain links TRBV5-1 with TRBJ1-4, with 8 nucleotides matching TRBD1. The CDR3 contains 13 residues. The V and J ends lost 5 bases and 11 bases, in that order; junction bases with no gene match: 8. In germline, CDR1 is SGHRS, CDR2 YFSETQ. The DNA of the CDR3 is TGCGCCAGCAGGGACGAGACAGGGGACAAACTGTTTTTT. This sequence encodes CASRDETGDKLFF.

CDR3 in DNA: TGTGCCAGCAGCTTCGGGACAGGTCCACGTGAGCAGTTCTTC. It is translated as CASSFGTGPREQFF. The V call is TRBV5-5, the J call TRBJ2-1; 8 bases are shared with TRBD1. Germline-derived CDR1 and CDR2 are SGHKS and YYEKEE (reference sequence). The CDR3 spans 14 residues. V was pared by 2 bases and J by 9 bases, with 7 bases of the junction left unmatched.

The gene calls are TRBV21-1 and TRBJ1-1; TRBD1 was called by the table and not checked on the DNA. TRBV21-1 is an annotated pseudogene. The CDR3 length is 15 residues. CDR3 sequence: CASSRRPQGNTEAFF. In nucleotides, the CDR3 is TGTGCCAGCAGCCGCCGCCCACAGGGGAACACTGAAGCTTTCTTT.

DNA of the CDR3: TGTGCCAGCTCACCATTTGGAGCGAACACTGAAGCTTTCTTT. Translated: CASSPFGANTEAFF. The chain has TRBV18 and TRBJ1-1; D remains unclear. Between the trimmed V and J ends, which lost 2 bases and 1 base, there was a span of 8 bases. Germline CDR1 is KGHSH and CDR2 is LQKENI. CDR3 length equals 14 residues.

This rearrangement joins TRBV3-1 (or the pseudogene TRBV3-2) to TRBJ2-1; 10 positions match TRBD2. The germline V gene has CDR1 LGHDT and CDR2 YNNKEL (reference sequence). Trimming took 4 bases from V and 0 from J; bases not matched to a gene: 12. The CDR3 is 19 residues long. CDR3 bases: TGTGCCAGCAGCCGGGGAAGCGGGAGGGCCATGAGCTCCTACAATGAGCAGTTCTTC. This codes for CASSRGSGRAMSSYNEQFF.

The rearrangement joins TRBV6-1 to TRBJ1-6; 7 bases fit TRBD1. Germline CDR1 is MNHNS and CDR2 is SASEGT. V lost 3 bases and J lost 6; bases outside the gene matches: 2. This CDR3 has 14 amino acids. CDR3 loop: CASSEGQINSPLHF. The DNA for the CDR3 is TGTGCCAGCAGTGAGGGACAGATTAATTCACCCCTCCACTTT.

The chain joins TRBV4-1 to TRBJ1-1; D is unclear. Trimming pared 8 bases from V and 2 bases from J, leaving 6 bases between. Germline V gene data show CDR1 as MGHRA and CDR2 as YSYEKL. This CDR3 comprises 11 residues. The CDR3 here is CASSRNTEAFF. DNA of the CDR3: TGCGCCAGCTCGAGAAACACTGAAGCTTTCTTT.

CDR3 region: CATRESGSGNTIYF. In DNA form, the CDR3 reads TGTGCCACCAGGGAGAGCGGCTCTGGAAACACCATATATTTT. The V gene is TRBV28, the J gene TRBJ1-3; a weak D match, TRBD1 (5 bases). Germline V CDR1 and CDR2: MDHEN, SYDVKM. Trimming took off 10 bases at V and 0 bases at J, with 13 bases between the two ends. This CDR3 contains 14 residues.

This clone appeared a single time. The rearrangement uses TRBV3-1 (or the pseudogene TRBV3-2) and TRBJ2-7, with 8 bases identical to TRBD2. The CDR3 extends over 15 amino acids. With 4 bases clipped from V and 4 bases from J, the junction kept 9 bases outside the gene matches. CDR1 and CDR2 from the germline V gene are LGHDT and YNNKEL (reference sequence). CDR3 sequence reads: CASSRRLASGYEQYF. The CDR3 DNA sequence: TGTGCCAGCAGCCGCAGACTAGCGAGCGGGTACGAGCAGTACTTC.

The count of this clone is one. The CDR3 DNA reads as TGTGCCAGCAGCCCCTTTGTGGGATGGGGGGCAGATACGCAGTATTTT. Protein sequence: CASSPFVGWGADTQYF. The genes are TRBV14 and TRBJ2-3; a possible D gene is TRBD2 (6 bases). Trimming removed 4 bases from V and 4 bases from J, with 18 bases in between. Germline assignment: CDR1 SGHDN and CDR2 FVKESK. The CDR3 consists of 16 residues.

Only one count was recorded for this clone. The chain carries TRBV5-8 and TRBJ2-7; D possibly corresponds to TRBD1 (6 bases). Germline V gives CDR1 SGHTS, CDR2 YDEGEE. With 0 bases removed from V and 0 bases from J, the gap between germline ends came to 13 bases. This CDR3 contains 16 residues. The CDR3, as DNA: TGTGCCAGCAGCTTGGGGTTCTGGACAGCCTCCTACGAGCAGTACTTC. This gives the protein CASSLGFWTASYEQYF.

This sequence joins TRBV5-1 and TRBJ1-1, with 9 bases aligning to TRBD1. Germline V lookup: CDR1 SGHRS, CDR2 YFSETQ. V trimming: 0 bases; J trimming: 4 bases; junction bases outside the gene matches: 7. The length of the CDR3 is 16 residues. CDR3 amino acids: CASSLEDRGEGTEAFF. Here the CDR3 DNA reads TGCGCCAGCAGCTTGGAGGACAGGGGAGAGGGCACTGAAGCTTTCTTT.

The V gene is TRBV7-2, the J gene TRBJ2-4; 11 bases fit TRBD2. Germline V gene data show CDR1 as SGHTA and CDR2 as FQGNSA. After removal of 6 bases from V and 7 bases from J, the junction contained 11 bases not matched to a gene. CDR3 length: 16 amino acids. The DNA of the CDR3 is TGTGCCAGCAGTTCTGTAGTAGCGGGAGGGGCGAACATTCAGTACTTC. Its translation is CASSSVVAGGANIQYF.

In nucleotides, the CDR3 is TGTGCCAGCAGCGCCGACCCCGGACAGTTTGAAGCTTTCTTT. Its protein is CASSADPGQFEAFF. V gene TRBV3-1 (or the pseudogene TRBV3-2) combines with J gene TRBJ1-1, with D possibly being TRBD1 (6 bases). Trimming took 5 bases from V and 7 from J, leaving 17 bases between them. The CDR3 has 14 residues. Germline CDR1 and CDR2: LGHDT and YNNKEL (reference sequence).

This clone was counted a few times. The chain couples TRBV19 to TRBJ1-1; 9 nucleotides align to TRBD1. The CDR3 has 16 residues. V lost 4 bases, J lost 2 bases, and 8 bases stayed unmatched. Germline CDR1 and CDR2: LNHDA and SQIVND (reference sequence). The DNA for the CDR3 is TGTGCCAGTAGTACCCTCACAGGGGGCAGAAACACTGAAGCTTTCTTT. As protein: CASSTLTGGRNTEAFF.

J is TRBJ1-1 and V is TRBV6-5; no reliable D call. CDR1 and CDR2 (germline): MNHEY, SVGAGI. This CDR3 region has 12 residues. V lost 8 bases, J lost 2 bases, and 9 bases lay in between. CDR3 coding DNA: TGTGCCAGCCTACGGGGAAACACTGAAGCTTTCTTT. It is translated as CASLRGNTEAFF.

J is TRBJ2-7 and V is TRBV3-1 (or the pseudogene TRBV3-2), with TRBD2 identical over 12 bases. The CDR3 runs to 16 residues. Germline CDR1 is LGHDT and CDR2 is YNNKEL (reference sequence). The ends lost 4 bases at V and 6 bases at J; junction bases unmatched: 10. The CDR3, as DNA: TGTGCCAGCAGCCCGAGACTAGCGGGAGTAACTCGCGAGCAGTACTTC. It is translated as CASSPRLAGVTREQYF.

V is TRBV7-9 and J is TRBJ2-3; possibly TRBD1 for D (6 bases). Trimming shortened V by 5 bases and J by 4 bases, and 19 bases separated the two germline ends. The germline gives CDR1 SEHNR, CDR2 FQNEAQ (reference sequence). This CDR3 has 16 amino acids. The CDR3 spells CASSPRGAIQADTQYF. CDR3 in DNA: TGTGCCAGCAGCCCCAGGGGAGCCATCCAGGCAGATACGCAGTATTTT.

A note on this clone: The identical CDR3 is also encoded by other nucleotide sequences in the sample. The chain combines TRBV5-1 with TRBJ2-5; TRBD2 matches 10 bases. This CDR3 comprises 15 residues. Trimming took 0 bases from V and 5 from J; bases not matched to a gene: 4. Germline V CDR1 and CDR2: SGHRS, YFSETQ. CDR3 in amino acids: CASSLGLAGAETQYF. CDR3 DNA: TGCGCCAGCAGCTTGGGGCTAGCGGGAGCTGAGACCCAGTACTTC.